This TCR beta chain emerged from a study of cytomegalovirus exposure and HLA in healthy donors. This CDR3 has 14 residues. V was trimmed by 0 bases and J by 0 bases, leaving 6 bases between them. Germline V gene lookup returns CDR1 PRHDT and CDR2 FYEKMQ (reference sequence). The PCR contained 60 Vbeta and 13 Jbeta primers. Clones were sequenced by immunoSEQ multiplex PCR, and TCRdb holds only the in-frame ones, with some missing. The data hold 130,000 or so clones, with around three fifths observed a single time. Sample: PBMCs. This clonotype was sampled from a woman in her thirties or forties in good health and CMV-seronegative. The rearrangement links TRBV13 to TRBJ2-7; no reliable D call. The CDR3 region has the DNA TGTGCCAGCAGCTTAGGGATCAGCTCCTACGAGCAGTACTTC. Translation gives CASSLGISSYEQYF.